Presented here are 20 T cell receptor beta chains from one specimen sequenced in a study of blood T cell repertoires in COVID-19. Clones were sequenced by immunoSEQ multiplex PCR, and TCRdb holds only the in-frame ones, with some missing. The table shows fewer than 450,000 clones, with around nine tenths occurring only once. The sequencing input was peripheral blood. The receptors shown here come from a woman aged 18-35 years who had recovered from COVID-19.

The rearrangement joins TRBV19 to TRBJ1-1; D not certain. CDR1 and CDR2 from the germline V gene are LNHDA and SQIVND (reference sequence). This CDR3 has 15 residues. Trimming left V 5 bases short and J 3 bases short, with 16 bases between. For the CDR3, the DNA is TGTGCCAGTAGTGCGTCTGGAGGGCTGGACACTGAAGCTTTCTTT. Translating it yields CASSASGGLDTEAFF.

The CDR3 nucleotides read TGTGCCAGCACCGGCCTTTTGGGCCCGGGAACTGAAGCTTTCTTT. Protein sequence: CASTGLLGPGTEAFF. The V gene is TRBV2, the J gene TRBJ1-1; D not certain. The germline V gene has CDR1 SNHLY and CDR2 FYNNEI. The CDR3 runs 15 residues. Trimming took 7 bases from V and 5 from J, leaving 20 bases between them.

V and J are TRBV29-1 and TRBJ2-5, with TRBD1 as a possible D gene (6 bases). This CDR3 has 15 residues. With 4 bases removed from V and 7 bases from J, the gap between germline ends came to 22 bases. Germline loops: CDR1 SQVTM, CDR2 ANQGSEA. CDR3 DNA: TGCAGCGTTGCCGGGACAAACAGAGACCCAGGGACCCAGTACTTC. Its translation is CSVAGTNRDPGTQYF.

This chain uses TRBV5-6 with TRBJ2-3, with 10 bases that match TRBD2. The CDR3 has 15 amino acids. V trimming: 4 bases; J trimming: 1 base; junction bases outside the gene matches: 3. From germline, CDR1 is SGHDT and CDR2 YYEEEE. CDR3 DNA sequence: TGTGCCAGCAGCGCCGGGACTAGCGGCACAGATACGCAGTATTTT. This codes for CASSAGTSGTDTQYF.

This clone showed up many times. The rearrangement links TRBV7-2 to TRBJ2-3; D possibly corresponds to TRBD2 (5 bases). With 3 bases removed from V and 5 bases from J, the gap between germline ends came to 12 bases. CDR3 length: 14 amino acids. The germline gives CDR1 SGHTA, CDR2 FQGNSA. CDR3 nucleotide sequence: TGTGCCAGCAGCTTTAAAGGACTGTTAGATACGCAGTATTTT. Protein: CASSFKGLLDTQYF. Filled out from reference TRBV7-2 and TRBJ2-3, the complete variable domain reads GAGVSQSPSNKVTEKGKDVELRCDPISGHTALYWYRQSLGQGLEFLIYFQGNSAPDKSGLPSDRFSAERTGGSVSTLTIQRTQQEDSAVYLCASSFKGLLDTQYFGPGTRLTVL.

The V call is TRBV10-2, the J call TRBJ2-7; tentatively, D is TRBD1 (6 bases). Trimming took off 10 bases at V and 5 bases at J, with 18 bases between the two ends. CDR3 length: 13 amino acids. Germline assignment: CDR1 WSHSY and CDR2 SAAADI. In nucleotides, the CDR3 is TGCGCCACCAGAGAACGGGACAACGACGAGCAGTACGTC. Translation gives CATRERDNDEQYV.

This chain uses TRBV2 with TRBJ2-6; D might be TRBD1 (6 bases). This CDR3 spans 15 amino acids. V was cut by 6 bases and J by 0 bases, with 9 bases left in between. The germline V gene encodes CDR1 SNHLY and CDR2 FYNNEI. The CDR3 DNA reads TGTGCCAGCAGCAAGACAGGCTCTGGGGCCAACGTCCTGACTTTC. This encodes CASSKTGSGANVLTF.

The chain links TRBV9 to TRBJ2-1; D not resolved. V shed 2 bases and J shed 7 bases, with 10 bases lying between them. The CDR3 length is 13 residues. Germline V CDR1 and CDR2: SGDLS, YYNGEE. The CDR3 spells CASSVRSLNEQFF. CDR3 nucleotides: TGTGCCAGCAGCGTTCGGTCCCTAAATGAGCAGTTCTTC.

J is TRBJ2-1 and V is TRBV11-3; 7 bases match TRBD2. The CDR3 sequence is 13 residues long. The germline V gene encodes CDR1 SGHNT and CDR2 YENEEA. Unmatched junction bases numbered 5, after V lost 4 bases and J lost 8 bases. CDR3 loop: CASSWGAGHEQFF. The CDR3, as DNA: TGTGCCAGCAGCTGGGGAGCGGGACATGAGCAGTTCTTC.

This chain uses TRBV20-1 with TRBJ2-5; TRBD2 agrees at 12 bases. J was trimmed by 3 bases and V by 3 bases; bases with no gene match: 2. The CDR3 covers 14 residues. The V gene's germline CDR1 is DFQATT and CDR2 SNEGSKA (reference sequence). The CDR3 DNA follows: TGCAGTGCTAGTCGGACTAGCGGGAAAGAGACCCAGTACTTC. Amino acid sequence: CSASRTSGKETQYF.

A word on this clone: The same CDR3 is also encoded by other DNA sequences in this sample. The rearrangement joins TRBV5-1 to TRBJ1-2; TRBD1 aligns across 8 bases. The V segment lost 3 bases and the J segment 3 bases; nucleotides outside the gene matches: 4. The CDR3 loop spans 14 amino acids. CDR1 is SGHRS and CDR2 is YFSETQ in the germline V gene. The CDR3 bases are TGCGCCAGCAGCTCCGGGACAGGCTACTATGGCTACACCTTC. Its protein product is CASSSGTGYYGYTF.

The chain combines TRBV19 with TRBJ2-5; 11 bases are shared with TRBD2. This CDR3 region has 17 residues. CDR1 and CDR2 (germline): LNHDA, SQIVND (reference sequence). Trimming removed 5 bases from V and 1 base from J; junction bases left unmatched: 9. DNA for the CDR3: TGTGCCAGTAGTCCGAAACTAGCGGGAGCCAGCCAAGAGACCCAGTACTTC. This gives the protein CASSPKLAGASQETQYF. The complete variable domain, with remaining parts taken from reference TRBV19 and TRBJ2-5, reads DGGITQSPKYLFRKEGQNVTLSCEQNLNHDAMYWYRQDPGQGLRLIYYSQIVNDFQKGDIAEGYSVSREKKESFPLTVTSAQKNPTAFYLCASSPKLAGASQETQYFGPGTRLLVL.

The J gene is TRBJ1-1, the V gene TRBV29-1; D is ambiguous. The CDR3 length is 13 residues. The V gene's germline CDR1 is SQVTM and CDR2 ANQGSEA. V was clipped by 7 bases and J by 2 bases, with 14 bases between them. CDR3: CSARTGSNTEAFF. In DNA form, the CDR3 reads TGCAGCGCTAGGACCGGGAGCAACACTGAAGCTTTCTTT. The whole variable domain, filled in from reference TRBV29-1 and TRBJ1-1, reads SAVISQKPSRDICQRGTSLTIQCQVDSQVTMMFWYRQQPGQSLTLIATANQGSEATYESGFVIDKFPISRPNLTFSTLTVSNMSPEDSSIYLCSARTGSNTEAFFGQGTRLTVV.

The J gene is TRBJ2-5, the V gene TRBV3-1 (or the pseudogene TRBV3-2), with 11 positions matching TRBD2. CDR1 is LGHDT, CDR2 YNNKEL, per germline (reference sequence). The trim removed 0 bases at V and 10 bases at J, leaving 10 bases unmatched. CDR3 size: 16 residues. Written as DNA, the CDR3 is TGTGCCAGCAGCCAAGATTACCTAGCGGGGGGCAGGGGCCAGTACTTC. Translation gives CASSQDYLAGGRGQYF.

This chain uses TRBV6-2 or TRBV6-3 with TRBJ2-4; 10 bases agree with TRBD2. The germline V gene encodes CDR1 MNHEY and CDR2 SVGEGT. The CDR3 has 14 residues. V shed 3 bases and J 8 bases; nucleotides not matched to a gene: 4. The CDR3 is CASSYASGSYIQYF. The CDR3 DNA follows: TGTGCCAGCAGTTATGCTAGCGGGAGTTACATTCAGTACTTC.

The chain joins TRBV30 to TRBJ2-1, with TRBD2 matching over 11 bases. The CDR3 is 15 residues long. V was clipped by 0 bases and J by 5 bases; unmatched bases: 3. Germline lookup yields CDR1 GTSNPN and CDR2 SVGIG (reference sequence). The CDR3 protein is CAWSVGLAVNNEQFF. The CDR3 DNA reads as TGTGCCTGGAGTGTGGGACTAGCGGTGAACAATGAGCAGTTCTTC. The whole variable domain, remainder taken from reference TRBV30 and TRBJ2-1, is SQTIHQWPATLVQPVGSPLSLECTVEGTSNPNLYWYRQAAGRGLQLLFYSVGIGQISSEVPQNLSASRPQDRQFILSSKKLLLSDSGFYLCAWSVGLAVNNEQFFGPGTRLTVL.

The rearrangement joins TRBV5-4 to TRBJ1-6, with D possibly matching TRBD1 (5 bases). Germline V lookup: CDR1 SGHNT, CDR2 YYREEE (reference sequence). This CDR3 spans 15 amino acids. The V end was cut by 4 bases, the J end by 7 bases, with 15 bases between. Here the CDR3 DNA reads TGTGCCAGCAGCCTATTGGGGACTCCGAATTCACCCCTCCACTTT. Its protein product is CASSLLGTPNSPLHF.

This chain uses TRBV11-2 with TRBJ2-5, with 8 bases fitting TRBD1. In germline, CDR1 is SGHAT, CDR2 FQNNGV. J lost 5 bases, V lost 4 bases, and 9 bases had no gene match. The CDR3 totals 15 residues. As DNA, the CDR3 is TGTGCCAGCAGCTCCGGAGACAGGGGTGGGGAGACCCAGTACTTC. Protein: CASSSGDRGGETQYF.

The chain is built from TRBV5-1 and TRBJ1-2, with D maybe TRBD1 (5 bases). V shed 10 bases and J shed 2 bases, with 21 bases lying between them. The CDR3 consists of 15 residues. Germline lookup yields CDR1 SGHRS and CDR2 YFSETQ. The CDR3 region is CASRGEPTTNYGYTF. For the CDR3, the DNA is TGCGCCTCACGGGGGGAACCGACTACCAACTATGGCTACACCTTC.

The V call is TRBV5-1, the J call TRBJ2-1; 11 bases are shared with TRBD2. After removal of 4 bases from V and 4 bases from J, the junction contained 4 bases not matched to a gene. The CDR3 runs 15 residues. Per germline, CDR1 SGHRS and CDR2 YFSETQ. CDR3 region: CASSPGLAEYNEQFF. The CDR3 DNA follows: TGCGCCAGCAGCCCGGGACTAGCGGAGTACAATGAGCAGTTCTTC.